One and the same sample provided the 19 T cell receptor beta chains below, sequenced in a study of blood T cell repertoires in COVID-19. Only in-frame clones appear in the TCRdb table, and some are missing; sequencing was by immunoSEQ multiplex PCR. The table lists over 200,000 clones, about nine tenths of them singletons. Input material: peripheral blood. These receptors all stem from a man aged 60 to 69 who had recovered from COVID-19.

This chain connects TRBV18 to TRBJ2-4; TRBD1 aligns across 7 bases. The CDR3 sequence is 15 residues long. The junction had 8 bases not matched to a gene; V was cut back by 9 bases and J by 0 bases. Germline CDR1 KGHSH, CDR2 LQKENI. CDR3 in DNA: TGTGCCAGTTCGGACAGGCTTATAGCCAAAAACATTCAGTACTTC. Translated, it gives CASSDRLIAKNIQYF.

This clone was seen only a few times. Other DNA sequences in the sample encode the same CDR3. This chain connects TRBV2 to TRBJ2-1; TRBD2 matches 9 bases. The CDR3 contains 14 residues. CDR1 and CDR2 (germline): SNHLY, FYNNEI. With V trimmed by 1 base and J by 7 bases, 2 bases remained unmatched. CDR3 protein: CASSEGGGGNEQFF. In DNA form, the CDR3 reads TGTGCCAGCAGTGAAGGCGGGGGGGGAAATGAGCAGTTCTTC.

The V gene is TRBV27, the J gene TRBJ1-1; 8 bases are shared with TRBD1. This CDR3 has 18 amino acids. Per the germline V gene, CDR1 is MNHEY and CDR2 is SMNVEV (reference sequence). V dropped 6 bases and J dropped 2; count of bases not matched to a gene: 17. The CDR3: CASRSQIRGLGENTEAFF. CDR3 bases: TGTGCCAGCAGGTCCCAAATCAGGGGGCTAGGGGAAAACACTGAAGCTTTCTTT.

V usage is TRBV13 and J usage is TRBJ1-6; D call uncertain. The V gene's germline CDR1 is PRHDT and CDR2 FYEKMQ (reference sequence). This CDR3 spans 15 amino acids. The V gene lost 1 base and the J gene lost 8 bases, with 12 bases spanning the gap. This CDR3 reads CASSLVREPYSPLHF. CDR3 coding DNA: TGTGCCAGCAGCTTAGTGCGGGAACCCTATTCACCCCTCCACTTT.

Only one count was recorded for this clone. The chain employs TRBV30 and TRBJ1-6, with no clear D. CDR1 and CDR2 from the germline V gene are GTSNPN and SVGIG (reference sequence). The CDR3 runs 14 residues. V lost 0 bases and J lost 6, with 9 bases in between. CDR3 residues: CAWSVRSGNSPLHF. CDR3 nucleotide sequence: TGTGCCTGGAGTGTACGGTCGGGTAATTCACCCCTCCACTTT.

This chain joins TRBV7-9 and TRBJ2-7, with TRBD2 identical over 9 bases. The trim removed 3 bases at V and 0 bases at J, leaving 3 bases unmatched. Germline V gene sequence: CDR1 SEHNR, CDR2 FQNEAQ (reference sequence). The CDR3 runs 15 residues. CDR3 nucleotides: TGTGCCAGCAGCTTGTTAGCGGGGGCCTCCTACGAGCAGTACTTC. This gives the protein CASSLLAGASYEQYF.

The V call is TRBV9, the J call TRBJ2-2; 13 nucleotides agree with TRBD2. Germline V gene lookup returns CDR1 SGDLS and CDR2 YYNGEE. Trimming removed 4 bases from V and 6 bases from J; junction bases left unmatched: 3. This CDR3 has 15 residues. CDR3 coding DNA: TGTGCCAGCAGCCTAGGACTAGCGGGGGCCGGGGAGCTGTTTTTT. This gives the protein CASSLGLAGAGELFF.

The CDR3 spells CASNWSGGRAYTQYF. CDR3 coding DNA: TGTGCCAGCAACTGGTCGGGGGGGCGGGCATATACGCAGTATTTT. This rearrangement joins TRBV6-5 to TRBJ2-3; 8 bases match TRBD2. Germline values: CDR1 MNHEY, CDR2 SVGAGI. The J segment lost 7 bases and the V segment lost 7 bases, leaving 13 bases of the junction unmatched. The CDR3 runs 15 residues.

The CDR3: CSVGSTGGADGYTF. CDR3 sequence (DNA): TGCAGCGTTGGTTCGACAGGGGGCGCAGACGGCTACACCTTC. The rearrangement joins TRBV29-1 to TRBJ1-2, with 10 bases aligning to TRBD1. V lost 4 bases to trimming and J lost 8 bases; unmatched junction nucleotides: 10. There are 14 residues in the CDR3. In germline, CDR1 is SQVTM, CDR2 ANQGSEA.

The chain is built from TRBV29-1 and TRBJ1-2; 10 bases map to TRBD1. Germline V gene sequence: CDR1 SQVTM, CDR2 ANQGSEA. This CDR3 has 13 amino acids. V lost 4 bases, J lost 5 bases, and 4 bases stayed unmatched. In nucleotides, the CDR3 is TGCAGCGTTGTCCGGGACAGGGGATATGGCTACACCTTC. This codes for CSVVRDRGYGYTF.

The J gene is TRBJ1-5, the V gene TRBV5-6, with TRBD1 identical over 10 bases. This CDR3 contains 15 residues. Trimming at V came to 2 bases and at J to 6 bases, leaving 5 bases not matched to a gene. Germline V CDR1 and CDR2: SGHDT, YYEEEE. The DNA of the CDR3 is TGTGCCAGCAGCTTCGGGACAGGGGCGGGTCAGCCCCAGCATTTT. Protein sequence: CASSFGTGAGQPQHF.

The chain employs TRBV7-4 and TRBJ2-7; TRBD1 is a possible D gene (6 bases). Germline CDR1 SGHVT, CDR2 SQSDAQ. V dropped 2 bases and J dropped 0 bases, with 11 bases sitting between them. CDR3 size: 15 residues. The CDR3 DNA follows: TGTGCCAGCAGCTTAACGGGACAAATCTCCTACGAGCAGTACTTC. Its protein is CASSLTGQISYEQYF. Variable domain in full (rest from reference TRBV7-4 and TRBJ2-7): GAGVSQSPRYKVAKRGRDVALRCDSISGHVTLYWYRQTLGQGSEVLTYSQSDAQRDKSGRPSGRFSAERPERSVSTLKIQRTEQGDSAVYLCASSLTGQISYEQYFGPGTRLTVT.

In this sample, this clone turned up once. The chain combines TRBV19 with TRBJ2-1; 7 positions agree with TRBD1. The length of the CDR3 is 15 residues. With V trimmed by 6 bases and J by 7 bases, 12 bases remained unmatched. Germline-derived CDR1 and CDR2 are LNHDA and SQIVND (reference sequence). CDR3 sequence: CASSTTGQTTNEQFF. CDR3 DNA sequence: TGTGCCAGTAGCACGACGGGACAGACTACAAATGAGCAGTTCTTC.

The chain links TRBV4-3 to TRBJ2-7, with 10 bases that match TRBD2. Germline-derived CDR1 and CDR2 are LGHNA and YSLEER. After removal of 2 bases from V and 7 bases from J, the junction contained 8 bases not matched to a gene. This CDR3 contains 15 residues. The CDR3 region is CASSQLAGGVGEQYF. The CDR3 DNA is TGCGCCAGCAGCCAATTAGCGGGAGGTGTAGGGGAGCAGTACTTC.

This chain uses TRBV7-2 with TRBJ2-5; D call uncertain. V was cut by 1 base and J by 7 bases, with 10 bases left in between. The CDR3 runs 13 residues. The V gene's germline CDR1 is SGHTA and CDR2 FQGNSA. The CDR3 nucleotides are TGTGCCAGCAGCTTAGAATGGTCCGGGACCCAGTACTTC. Its translation is CASSLEWSGTQYF. The variable domain in full, completed from reference TRBV7-2 and TRBJ2-5, reads GAGVSQSPSNKVTEKGKDVELRCDPISGHTALYWYRQSLGQGLEFLIYFQGNSAPDKSGLPSDRFSAERTGGSVSTLTIQRTQQEDSAVYLCASSLEWSGTQYFGPGTRLLVL.

The V and J genes are TRBV27 and TRBJ2-7; 7 bases line up with TRBD1. Germline loops: CDR1 MNHEY, CDR2 SMNVEV (reference sequence). The CDR3 is 18 residues long. The junction had 14 bases not matched to a gene; V was cut back by 3 bases and J by 0 bases. The CDR3 bases are TGTGCCAGCAGTTTCACAGGACTCCGGGACAGCATCTCCTACGAGCAGTACTTC. Its translation is CASSFTGLRDSISYEQYF.

The rearrangement links TRBV7-9 to TRBJ1-2; the D is unclear. This CDR3 has 15 amino acids. Germline lookup yields CDR1 SEHNR and CDR2 FQNEAQ (reference sequence). Trimming shortened V by 1 base and J by 1 base, and 10 bases separated the two germline ends. The DNA for the CDR3 is TGTGCCAGCAGCTTAGAGAGAGAGTTTAACTATGGCTACACCTTC. Translation gives CASSLEREFNYGYTF. Filled out from reference TRBV7-9 and TRBJ1-2, the complete variable domain reads DTGVSQNPRHKITKRGQNVTFRCDPISEHNRLYWYRQTLGQGPEFLTYFQNEAQLEKSRLLSDRFSAERPKGSFSTLEIQRTEQGDSAMYLCASSLEREFNYGYTFGSGTRLTVV.

The V call is TRBV6-5, the J call TRBJ2-3; D unresolved. V was shortened by 5 bases and J by 4 bases, with 16 bases between the two germline ends. CDR3 length: 15 amino acids. The germline V gene has CDR1 MNHEY and CDR2 SVGAGI. This CDR3 reads CASSPRVVLPDTQYF. CDR3 DNA: TGTGCCAGCAGTCCACGAGTGGTCCTCCCAGATACGCAGTATTTT.

The sample holds one count of this clone. The chain links TRBV20-1 to TRBJ2-1; D is ambiguous. Trimming cost V 3 bases and J 4 bases, with 7 bases left between them. There are 12 residues in the CDR3. Germline V gives CDR1 DFQATT, CDR2 SNEGSKA (reference sequence). In DNA, the CDR3 is TGCAGTGCTAGTGCCACTTACAATGAGCAGTTCTTC. Its protein is CSASATYNEQFF.